The rows below give T cell receptor beta chains drawn from one sample of a study of Ad26.COV2.S vaccination and SARS-CoV-2 variants. The method was immunoSEQ multiplex PCR; TCRdb's version includes in-frame clones alone and lacks a portion of them. Among around 450,000 clones listed, approximately 90% were seen once. The specimen comprised peripheral blood, sampled in a trial of Ad26.COV2.S vaccine versus placebo. All receptors derive from a person between 18 and 59 years old who received the Ad26.COV2.S COVID-19 vaccine or a placebo. The CDR3 runs from the conserved cysteine through the conserved F or W. D genes are given only for firm matches. Rows may omit the clone size; those that give it use once, few, many or a size class.

V gene	D gene	J gene	clone size	CDR3 protein	CDR3 DNA
TRBV6-5	TRBD2	TRBJ2-3	-	CATRTSGTDTQYF	TGTGCCACTCGGACTAGCGGCACAGATACGCAGTATTTT
TRBV7-2	TRBD1	TRBJ2-1	-	CASSQRDRKIHNEQFF	TGTGCCAGCAGCCAAAGGGACAGGAAAATTCACAATGAGCAGTTCTTC
TRBV2	TRBD1	TRBJ2-2	-	CASSEDRGLTGELFF	TGTGCCAGCAGTGAGGACAGGGGGCTCACCGGGGAGCTGTTTTTT
TRBV6-5	TRBD1	TRBJ1-2	-	CASRITGGAGYGYTF	TGTGCCAGCAGAATAACAGGGGGCGCGGGGTATGGCTACACCTTC
TRBV6-2/TRBV6-3	TRBD2	TRBJ2-5	-	CASSQQREGRSTETQYF	TGTGCCAGCAGCCAACAGCGGGAGGGCCGGTCAACAGAGACCCAGTACTTC
TRBV4-3	-	TRBJ1-1	-	CASSQDRQAIMNAFF	TGCGCCAGCAGCCAAGATAGACAGGCGATTATGAATGCTTTCTTT
TRBV19	TRBD1	TRBJ1-2	-	CASRKQGGDYGYTF	TGTGCCAGTAGGAAACAGGGGGGTGACTATGGCTACACCTTC
TRBV4-1	-	TRBJ2-2	-	CASSQGTVNTGELFF	TGCGCCAGCAGCCAAGGGACAGTGAACACCGGGGAGCTGTTTTTT
TRBV6-1	TRBD2	TRBJ2-5	once	CASSEWGGETQYF	TGTGCCAGCAGTGAGTGGGGGGGAGAGACCCAGTACTTC
TRBV28	TRBD2	TRBJ2-4	-	CASQAGDFGIQYF	TGTGCCAGCCAAGCGGGAGACTTCGGCATTCAGTACTTC
TRBV6-5	TRBD2	TRBJ2-1	-	CAAGGGASYNEQFF	TGTGCCGCGGGCGGGGGGGCCAGCTACAATGAGCAGTTCTTC
TRBV7-8	TRBD1	TRBJ1-1	-	CASSLVRGPGMNTEAFF	TGTGCCAGCAGCTTAGTCAGGGGGCCGGGGATGAACACTGAAGCTTTCTTT
TRBV6-2/TRBV6-3	-	TRBJ1-2	-	CASSYSLHWGYGYTF	TGTGCCAGCAGTTACTCCCTACATTGGGGCTATGGCTACACCTTC
TRBV29-1	-	TRBJ2-7	-	CSVEGHSYEQYF	TGCAGCGTGGAAGGACACTCCTACGAGCAGTACTTC
TRBV12-3/TRBV12-4	-	TRBJ2-7	-	CASSRRQAQEQYF	TGTGCCAGCAGCCGTCGCCAGGCACAAGAGCAGTACTTC
TRBV13	-	TRBJ2-2	-	CASSLETLSTGELFF	TGTGCCAGCAGCTTGGAGACTCTGAGCACCGGGGAGCTGTTTTTT